The 14 T cell receptor beta chains below all came from one sample that was sequenced in a study of shared clonotypes between healthy human individuals (dated by TCRdb to between 2020 and 2021). The library was produced with the immunoSEQ multiplex PCR assay. TCRdb's version of the immuneACCESS table is confined to in-frame rearrangements and falls short of the full clone set. An unresolved V gene accounts for under half of the shortfall where checked; the remainder is of unknown origin. In this sample the table shows about 1.1 million clones, 70% to 80% of which occur a single time. The ten largest clones add up to 0.89% of the sample. Sequenced sample: memory CD4+ T cells from PBMCs. The cell subset or site label, read with the paper, signifies: CD45RA-negative fraction. These receptors originate from a man younger than 35 in good health. Some clones in this sample may be carry-over from other donors' samples.

CDR3 protein: CASSLRAGWDNEQFF. CDR3 DNA: TGCGCCAGCAGCTTGCGAGCGGGATGGGACAATGAGCAGTTCTTC. The V call is TRBV5-1, the J call TRBJ2-1; 7 positions match TRBD2. The V gene's germline CDR1 is SGHRS and CDR2 YFSETQ. The CDR3 contains 15 residues. V was clipped by 1 base and J by 5 bases; unmatched bases: 6.

V is TRBV9 and J is TRBJ2-2, with a weak D call TRBD1 (6 bases). The CDR3 is made up of 15 amino acids. Trimming cost V 5 bases and J 1 base, with 12 bases left between them. Germline V gene sequence: CDR1 SGDLS, CDR2 YYNGEE. The CDR3: CASRNDRKNTGELFF. CDR3 bases: TGTGCCAGCAGGAATGACAGGAAGAACACCGGGGAGCTGTTTTTT.

The chain combines TRBV10-1 with TRBJ1-4, with a weak D call TRBD1 (6 bases). The CDR3 runs 13 residues. The V gene lost 11 bases and the J gene lost 4 bases, with 14 bases spanning the gap. The germline gives CDR1 WNHNN, CDR2 SYGVQD (reference sequence). The CDR3 here is CAVQGLGNEKLFF. The CDR3 DNA sequence: TGCGCCGTACAGGGTTTGGGTAATGAAAAACTGTTTTTT.

The V gene is TRBV5-1, the J gene TRBJ2-7, with 10 nucleotides matching TRBD2. The V segment lost 0 bases and the J segment 6 bases; nucleotides outside the gene matches: 18. The length of the CDR3 is 19 residues. Germline V gives CDR1 SGHRS, CDR2 YFSETQ. The CDR3 loop reads CASSLAASGRPWGSGEQYF. DNA of the CDR3: TGCGCCAGCAGCTTGGCCGCTAGCGGGAGACCTTGGGGGTCGGGCGAGCAGTACTTC.

The chain recombines TRBV5-1 with TRBJ2-5; tentatively, D is TRBD1 (5 bases). In germline, CDR1 is SGHRS, CDR2 YFSETQ. V lost 6 bases and J 1 base, leaving 13 bases between the germline ends. The CDR3 is 14 residues long. The CDR3 DNA sequence: TGCGCCAGCACCCCGATGACAGCCCAAGAGACCCAGTACTTC. Amino acids: CASTPMTAQETQYF. The full variable domain, completed using reference TRBV5-1 and TRBJ2-5, is KAGVTQTPRYLIKTRGQQVTLSCSPISGHRSVSWYQQTPGQGLQFLFEYFSETQRNKGNFPGRFSGRQFSNSRSEMNVSTLELGDSALYLCASTPMTAQETQYFGPGTRLLVL.

Only one count was recorded for this clone. This sequence joins TRBV11-3 and TRBJ2-7; D assignment may be TRBD1 or TRBD2 (5 bases each). V was trimmed by 3 bases and J by 4 bases, leaving 10 bases between them. The CDR3 is made up of 13 amino acids. Germline V gene lookup returns CDR1 SGHNT and CDR2 YENEEA. The CDR3 DNA reads as TGTGCCAGCAGCTTGGGGGTGTGGTACGAGCAGTACTTC. Protein product: CASSLGVWYEQYF.

This sequence joins TRBV18 and TRBJ2-7; the match to TRBD2 covers 12 bases. Germline V gene lookup returns CDR1 KGHSH and CDR2 LQKENI. V dropped 5 bases and J dropped 1; count of bases not matched to a gene: 3. The CDR3 consists of 15 residues. The CDR3 region has the DNA TGTGCCAGCTCATCCGGACTAGCGGGATCCTACGAGCAGTACTTC. It encodes CASSSGLAGSYEQYF.

The chain has TRBV6-6 and TRBJ2-3; D assignment may be TRBD1 or TRBD2 (5 bases each). Trimming stripped 4 bases from V and 10 bases from J, with 15 bases between. The CDR3 extends over 13 amino acids. The germline CDR1 and CDR2 sequences are MNHNY and SVGAGI (reference sequence). The CDR3 here is CASSSVSGDPQYF. Written as DNA, the CDR3 is TGTGCCAGCAGTTCAGTATCCGGGGACCCGCAGTATTTT.

This rearrangement joins TRBV29-1 to TRBJ1-1; 7 bases line up with TRBD1. Germline lookup yields CDR1 SQVTM and CDR2 ANQGSEA. The CDR3 contains 12 residues. J lost 1 base, V lost 6 bases, and 2 bases had no gene match. CDR3 loop: CSVWDRNTEAFF. In DNA, the CDR3 is TGCAGCGTCTGGGACAGGAACACTGAAGCTTTCTTT.

The table lists this clone with a few counts. V usage is TRBV2 and J usage is TRBJ1-2; D uncertain. Trimming cost V 4 bases and J 2 bases, with 11 bases left between them. The CDR3 has 14 amino acids. Germline V gene lookup returns CDR1 SNHLY and CDR2 FYNNEI. Here the CDR3 DNA reads TGTGCCAGCAGTGGGTTACTCGGGAACTATGGCTACACCTTC. Translation: CASSGLLGNYGYTF.

The table lists this clone with a few counts. The V call is TRBV4-2, the J call TRBJ1-2; D call uncertain. This CDR3 spans 14 amino acids. Trimming took off 0 bases at V and 5 bases at J, with 10 bases between the two ends. The germline V gene encodes CDR1 LGHNA and CDR2 YNFKEQ. The CDR3 DNA follows: TGTGCCAGCAGCCAAGATTCCAGAAATTATGGCTACACCTTC. It specifies CASSQDSRNYGYTF.

The chain is built from TRBV15 and TRBJ2-1, with 8 bases matching TRBD2. Trimming at V came to 0 bases and at J to 8 bases, leaving 9 bases not matched to a gene. CDR3 length: 16 amino acids. CDR1 LNHNV and CDR2 YYDKDF come from the germline V gene (reference sequence). CDR3 region: CATSRDLGTRGDEQFF. The CDR3 DNA reads TGTGCCACCAGCAGAGATTTAGGGACTAGAGGCGATGAGCAGTTCTTC.

This chain uses TRBV6-6 with TRBJ1-5; 7 bases fit TRBD1. J was trimmed by 3 bases and V by 6 bases; bases with no gene match: 5. The CDR3 contains 14 residues. CDR1 and CDR2 (germline): MNHNY, SVGAGI (reference sequence). The DNA for the CDR3 is TGTGCCAGCAGACCGGGACAGAACAATCAGCCCCAGCATTTT. Protein: CASRPGQNNQPQHF.

At least ten counts were recorded for this clone. The DNA of the CDR3 is TGTGCCAGTAGTCCGGGACATAGGAACACCGGGGAGCTGTTTTTT. Translated: CASSPGHRNTGELFF. The chain employs TRBV19 and TRBJ2-2; tentatively, D is TRBD1 (6 bases). The CDR3 length is 15 residues. Looked up from germline, CDR1 is LNHDA and CDR2 is SQIVND (reference sequence). Deletions cut 5 bases from V and 1 base from J, with 11 bases between.